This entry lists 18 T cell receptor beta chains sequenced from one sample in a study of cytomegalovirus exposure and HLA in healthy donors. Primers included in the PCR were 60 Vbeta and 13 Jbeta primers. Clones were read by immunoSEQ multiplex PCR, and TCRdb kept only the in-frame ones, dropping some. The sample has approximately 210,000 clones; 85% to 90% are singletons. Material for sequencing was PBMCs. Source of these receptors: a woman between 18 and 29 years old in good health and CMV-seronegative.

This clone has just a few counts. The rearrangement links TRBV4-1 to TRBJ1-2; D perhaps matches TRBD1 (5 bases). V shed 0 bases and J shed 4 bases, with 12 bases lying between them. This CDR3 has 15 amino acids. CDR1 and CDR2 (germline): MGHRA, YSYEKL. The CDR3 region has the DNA TGCGCCAGCAGCCAAGATGGGCAGGGTGTCTATGGCTACACCTTC. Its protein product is CASSQDGQGVYGYTF.

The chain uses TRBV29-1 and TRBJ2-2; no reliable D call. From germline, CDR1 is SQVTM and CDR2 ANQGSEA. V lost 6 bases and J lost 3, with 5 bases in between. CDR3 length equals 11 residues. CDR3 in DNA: TGCAGCGTCAGATACACCGGGGAGCTGTTTTTT. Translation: CSVRYTGELFF.

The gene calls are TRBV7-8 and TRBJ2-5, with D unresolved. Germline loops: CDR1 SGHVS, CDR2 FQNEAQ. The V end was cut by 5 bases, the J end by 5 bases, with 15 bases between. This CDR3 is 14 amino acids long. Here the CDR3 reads CASSLETRWETQYF. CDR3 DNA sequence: TGTGCCAGCAGCCTAGAGACGCGGTGGGAGACCCAGTACTTC.

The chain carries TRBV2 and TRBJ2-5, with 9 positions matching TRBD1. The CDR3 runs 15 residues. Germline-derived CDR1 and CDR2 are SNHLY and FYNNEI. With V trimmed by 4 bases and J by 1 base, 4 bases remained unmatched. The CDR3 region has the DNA TGTGCCAGCAGTGGACAGGGGGTGACCCAAGAGACCCAGTACTTC. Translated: CASSGQGVTQETQYF.

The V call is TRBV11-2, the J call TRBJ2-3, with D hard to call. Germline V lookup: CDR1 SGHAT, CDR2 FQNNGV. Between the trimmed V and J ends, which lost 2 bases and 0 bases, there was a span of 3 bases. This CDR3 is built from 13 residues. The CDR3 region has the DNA TGTGCCAGCAGCTTAACTAGCACAGATACGCAGTATTTT. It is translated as CASSLTSTDTQYF.

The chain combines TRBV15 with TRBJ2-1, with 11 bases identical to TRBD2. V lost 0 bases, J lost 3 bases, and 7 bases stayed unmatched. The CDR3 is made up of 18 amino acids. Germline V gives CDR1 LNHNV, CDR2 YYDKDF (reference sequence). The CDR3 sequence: CATSRDGHGLAGYNEQFF. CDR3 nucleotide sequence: TGTGCCACCAGCAGAGATGGGCACGGACTAGCGGGCTACAATGAGCAGTTCTTC.

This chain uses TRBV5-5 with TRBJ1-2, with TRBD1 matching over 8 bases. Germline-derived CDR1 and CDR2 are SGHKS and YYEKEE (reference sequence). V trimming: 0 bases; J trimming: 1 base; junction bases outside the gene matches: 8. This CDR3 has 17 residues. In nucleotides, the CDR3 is TGTGCCAGCAGCTTGGAGTACGGGACAGGTTTTAACTATGGCTACACCTTC. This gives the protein CASSLEYGTGFNYGYTF. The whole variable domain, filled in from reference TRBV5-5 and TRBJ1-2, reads DAGVTQSPTHLIKTRGQQVTLRCSPISGHKSVSWYQQVLGQGPQFIFQYYEKEERGRGNFPDRFSARQFPNYSSELNVNALLLGDSALYLCASSLEYGTGFNYGYTFGSGTRLTVV.

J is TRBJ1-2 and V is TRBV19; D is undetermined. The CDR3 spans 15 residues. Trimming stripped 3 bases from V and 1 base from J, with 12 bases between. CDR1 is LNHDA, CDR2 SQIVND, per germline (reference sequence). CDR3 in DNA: TGTGCCAGTAGTATTTCTCGGGGAAATAACTATGGCTACACCTTC. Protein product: CASSISRGNNYGYTF.

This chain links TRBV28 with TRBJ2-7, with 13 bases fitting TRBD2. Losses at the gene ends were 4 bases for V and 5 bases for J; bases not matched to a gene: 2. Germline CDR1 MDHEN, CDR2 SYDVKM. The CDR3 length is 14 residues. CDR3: CASSWTSGSNEQYF. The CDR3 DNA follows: TGTGCCAGCAGTTGGACTAGCGGGAGCAACGAGCAGTACTTC.

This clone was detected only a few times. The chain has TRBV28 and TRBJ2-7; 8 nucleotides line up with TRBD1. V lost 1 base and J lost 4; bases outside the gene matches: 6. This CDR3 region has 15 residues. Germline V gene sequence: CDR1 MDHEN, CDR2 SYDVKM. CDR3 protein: CASSLFSRGQYEQYF. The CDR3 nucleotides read TGTGCCAGCAGTTTATTTTCCAGGGGGCAATACGAGCAGTACTTC.

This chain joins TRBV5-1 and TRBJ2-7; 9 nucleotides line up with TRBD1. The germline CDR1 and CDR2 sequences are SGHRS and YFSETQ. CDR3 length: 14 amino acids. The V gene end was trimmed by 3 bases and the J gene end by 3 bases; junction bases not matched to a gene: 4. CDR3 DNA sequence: TGCGCCAGCAGCTCGACAGGGGGTGGCTACGAGCAGTACTTC. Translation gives CASSSTGGGYEQYF.

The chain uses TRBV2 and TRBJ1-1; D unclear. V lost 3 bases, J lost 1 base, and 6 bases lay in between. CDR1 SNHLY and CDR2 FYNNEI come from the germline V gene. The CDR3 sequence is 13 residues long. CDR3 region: CASSEGANTEAFF. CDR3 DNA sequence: TGTGCCAGCAGTGAGGGAGCGAACACTGAAGCTTTCTTT.

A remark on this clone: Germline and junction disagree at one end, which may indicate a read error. CDR3 bases: TGTGCCAGCAGCCCACGATCCGGGACAGGGGCGAACGTCCTGACTTTC. Protein sequence: CASSPRSGTGANVLTF. This chain uses TRBV7-9 with TRBJ2-6, with 10 bases that match TRBD1. The length of the CDR3 is 16 residues. Germline V gives CDR1 SEHNR, CDR2 FQNEAQ (reference sequence).

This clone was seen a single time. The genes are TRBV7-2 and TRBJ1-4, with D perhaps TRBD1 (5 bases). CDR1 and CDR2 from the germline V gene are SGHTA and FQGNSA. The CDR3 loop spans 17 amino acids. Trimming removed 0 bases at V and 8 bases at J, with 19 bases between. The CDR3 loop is CASSLAQGLGTAEKLFF. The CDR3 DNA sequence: TGTGCCAGCAGCTTAGCTCAGGGATTAGGAACCGCGGAAAAACTGTTTTTT.

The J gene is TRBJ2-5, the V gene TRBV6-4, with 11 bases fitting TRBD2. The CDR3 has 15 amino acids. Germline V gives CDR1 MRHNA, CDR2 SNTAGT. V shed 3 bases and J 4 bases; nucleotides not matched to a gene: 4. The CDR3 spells CASSETSGSRETQYF. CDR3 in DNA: TGTGCCAGCAGTGAAACTAGCGGGAGTAGAGAGACCCAGTACTTC.

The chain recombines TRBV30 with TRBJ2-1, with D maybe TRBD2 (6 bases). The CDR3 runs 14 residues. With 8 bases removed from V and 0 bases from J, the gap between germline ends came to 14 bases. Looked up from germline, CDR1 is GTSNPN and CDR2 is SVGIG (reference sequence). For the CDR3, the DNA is TGTGCCCGTTGGGGAGGAGGCTCCTACAATGAGCAGTTCTTC. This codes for CARWGGGSYNEQFF.

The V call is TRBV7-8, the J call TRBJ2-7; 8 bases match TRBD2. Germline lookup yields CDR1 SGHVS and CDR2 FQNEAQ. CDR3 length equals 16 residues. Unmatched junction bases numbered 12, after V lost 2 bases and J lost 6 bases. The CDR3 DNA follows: TGTGCCAGCAGCTTAACGGACCCCGGGACTAGTGGCGAGCAGTACTTC. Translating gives CASSLTDPGTSGEQYF.

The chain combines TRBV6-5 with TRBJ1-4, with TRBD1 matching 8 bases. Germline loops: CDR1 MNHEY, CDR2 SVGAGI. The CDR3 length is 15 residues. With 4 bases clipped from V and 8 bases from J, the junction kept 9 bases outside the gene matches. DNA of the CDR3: TGTGCCAGCAGTTCCGGGGCAGGGGGCCGCGAAAAACTGTTTTTT. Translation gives CASSSGAGGREKLFF.